The 14 T cell receptor beta chains below all came from one sample that was sequenced in a study of breast tumors, draining lymph nodes, adjacent tissues. TCRdb reprocessed the multiplex PCR reads via MiXCR and lists one record per CDR3 protein. Of under 80,000 distinct CDR3 sequences in the sample, around two fifths were seen once. The sample comprised breast tumor tissue. These receptors were collected from a female donor with breast cancer. Some clones in this sample may be carry-over from other donors' samples.

This clonotype showed up many times. Here the CDR3 DNA reads TGTGCCAGCAGCTCCCTTACTAGCTTTGAGCAGTTCTTC. Residues: CASSSLTSFEQFF. The V and J genes are TRBV5-8 and TRBJ2-1, with a tentative D call TRBD2 (6 bases). The CDR3 loop spans 13 amino acids. V was cut by 3 bases and J by 9 bases, with 13 bases left in between. Germline-derived CDR1 and CDR2 are SGHTS and YDEGEE.

In this sample, this clonotype is medium-sized (0.01 to 0.1%). The rearrangement uses TRBV7-8 and TRBJ2-5; D is undetermined. CDR1 and CDR2 (germline): SGHVS, FQNEAQ. The CDR3 extends over 16 amino acids. V lost 5 bases, J lost 5 bases, and 21 bases lay in between. CDR3 nucleotide sequence: TGTGCCAGCAGCGGAAGACTCGGAATTAGTAGGGAGACCCAGTACTTC. It translates to CASSGRLGISRETQYF.

This clonotype has at least ten counts. V gene TRBV2 combines with J gene TRBJ2-5; 7 positions match TRBD2. Germline CDR1 is SNHLY and CDR2 is FYNNEI. V lost 4 bases and J lost 4; bases outside the gene matches: 9. This CDR3 is built from 15 residues. CDR3 sequence reads: CASSGVGGTGETQYF. The CDR3, as DNA: TGTGCCAGCAGTGGGGTCGGGGGGACGGGAGAGACCCAGTACTTC.

This clonotype was observed a handful of times. This chain uses TRBV6-1 with TRBJ2-3; D perhaps matches TRBD2 (5 bases). CDR3 size: 15 residues. The germline V gene has CDR1 MNHNS and CDR2 SASEGT. V lost 5 bases and J 0 bases, leaving 12 bases between the germline ends. CDR3 DNA sequence: TGTGCCAGCAGTCAATTCCCGGGGAGCACAGATACGCAGTATTTT. It specifies CASSQFPGSTDTQYF.

On this clonotype itself: A much larger clone differs by one base, so this may be a read error. The chain employs TRBV27 and TRBJ2-5; 10 bases map to TRBD2. J gave up 4 bases and V 5 bases, and 13 bases lay outside the gene matches. Germline V gene lookup returns CDR1 MNHEY and CDR2 SMNVEV (reference sequence). The CDR3 extends over 17 amino acids. The CDR3 DNA sequence: TGTGCCAGCAGTCTTTTGGCTAGCGGGAGAGGAGGAGAGACCCAGTACTTC. Translation: CASSLLASGRGGETQYF.

The gene calls are TRBV20-1 and TRBJ2-5; D gene uncertain. V shed 0 bases and J shed 5 bases, with 19 bases lying between them. The CDR3 sequence is 16 residues long. The germline V gene encodes CDR1 DFQATT and CDR2 SNEGSKA (reference sequence). This CDR3 is CSARDQGGRVWETQYF. The DNA of the CDR3 is TGCAGTGCTAGAGATCAAGGCGGAAGAGTTTGGGAGACCCAGTACTTC.

Turning to this clonotype: In this CDR3 the conserved last residue, phenylalanine or tryptophan, is missing, so a read error is likely. V is TRBV7-2 and J is TRBJ1-2, with a possible D match to TRBD1 (5 bases). V lost 3 bases and J 0 bases, leaving 17 bases between the germline ends. Germline CDR1 SGHTA, CDR2 FQGNSA. The CDR3 loop spans 17 amino acids. The CDR3 region is CASSFLQGLETNYGYTL. CDR3 DNA sequence: TGTGCCAGCAGCTTCCTCCAGGGACTTGAGACTAACTATGGCTACACCCTC.

With respect to this clonotype: The CDR3 ends on some other residue instead of the conserved phenylalanine or tryptophan, so this is likely a read error. CDR3 sequence reads: CASSERQHTDTQYL. CDR3 in DNA: TGTGCTAGCAGTGAGCGTCAGCACACAGATACGCAGTATCTT. V usage is TRBV2 and J usage is TRBJ2-3; D remains ambiguous. This CDR3 comprises 14 residues. The V gene's germline CDR1 is SNHLY and CDR2 FYNNEI.

This clonotype was counted ten times or more. The chain uses TRBV20-1 and TRBJ2-3, with D perhaps matching TRBD1 (6 bases). Trimming pared 2 bases from V and 10 bases from J, leaving 16 bases between. The CDR3 covers 13 residues. Per the germline V gene, CDR1 is DFQATT and CDR2 is SNEGSKA (reference sequence). The CDR3, as DNA: TGCAGTGCTAGAACAGGGCTAAGATACGCGCAGTATTTT. Translation: CSARTGLRYAQYF.

The chain recombines TRBV6-6 with TRBJ1-5; 7 bases match TRBD1. V trimming: 5 bases; J trimming: 6 bases; junction bases outside the gene matches: 10. Germline lookup yields CDR1 MNHNY and CDR2 SVGAGI (reference sequence). There are 15 residues in the CDR3. The CDR3, as DNA: TGTGCCAGCAGTCACCTAGGACAGGCGGCTCAGCCCCAGCATTTT. Translating it yields CASSHLGQAAQPQHF.

CDR3 bases: TGTGCCAGCATGAGAGGGGGCCAAGAGACCCAGTACTTC. Residues: CASMRGGQETQYF. The chain combines TRBV7-2 with TRBJ2-5, with TRBD1 as a possible D gene (6 bases). Trimming left V 7 bases short and J 1 base short, with 10 bases between. Germline CDR1 and CDR2: SGHTA and FQGNSA. The CDR3 has 13 amino acids. Looking up the rest from reference TRBV7-2 and TRBJ2-5 gives the full variable domain: GAGVSQSPSNKVTEKGKDVELRCDPISGHTALYWYRQSLGQGLEFLIYFQGNSAPDKSGLPSDRFSAERTGGSVSTLTIQRTQQEDSAVYLCASMRGGQETQYFGPGTRLLVL.

The V call is TRBV29-1, the J call TRBJ2-1; perhaps TRBD2 as D (5 bases). This CDR3 is built from 14 residues. Germline CDR1 reads SQVTM; CDR2 reads ANQGSEA. V lost 7 bases and J lost 7, with 20 bases in between. CDR3 sequence reads: CSARGQFPSNEQFF. The CDR3 nucleotides are TGCAGCGCCCGAGGGCAGTTTCCCTCTAATGAGCAGTTCTTC.

This clonotype was found once. The V call is TRBV19, the J call TRBJ2-1, with D perhaps matching TRBD2 (6 bases). The CDR3 extends over 16 amino acids. V shed 4 bases and J shed 8 bases, with 21 bases lying between them. Germline CDR1 is LNHDA and CDR2 is SQIVND (reference sequence). CDR3 in amino acids: CASSRVGGRRRYEQFF. CDR3 in DNA: TGTGCCAGTAGTAGGGTGGGGGGACGACGACGTTATGAGCAGTTCTTC.

A remark on this clonotype: A junction end diverges from the germline sequence, so it may reflect a read error. The chain joins TRBV12-3 or TRBV12-4 to TRBJ2-1; 8 nucleotides agree with TRBD1. This CDR3 is built from 12 residues. The CDR3 protein is CTSSHGQGEQLF. The CDR3 nucleotides are TGTACCAGCAGTCACGGACAGGGTGAGCAGCTCTTC.